The 23 T cell receptor beta chains listed next were all sequenced from one sample in a study of blood T cell repertoires in COVID-19. Assay: immunoSEQ multiplex PCR; the TCRdb copy retains only in-frame clones and omits some. The sample has about 110,000 clones, 70% to 80% seen once. Sequenced input: peripheral blood. Receptors were obtained from a man between 65 and 85 years old with active or convalescent COVID-19.

The chain joins TRBV19 to TRBJ2-7, with a tentative D call TRBD1 (5 bases). Germline-derived CDR1 and CDR2 are LNHDA and SQIVND (reference sequence). The V and J ends lost 2 bases and 5 bases respectively, with 13 bases between them. This CDR3 is built from 14 residues. CDR3 in amino acids: CASSINWQGNEQYF. The CDR3, as DNA: TGTGCCAGTAGTATAAATTGGCAGGGCAACGAGCAGTACTTC.

This clone was counted a few times. The J gene is TRBJ2-7, the V gene TRBV27, with D unclear. Germline CDR1 MNHEY, CDR2 SMNVEV (reference sequence). There are 14 residues in the CDR3. The germline V and J ends were trimmed by 2 bases and 1 base, with 9 bases remaining between them. The CDR3 is CASSLIRASYEQYF. CDR3 nucleotide sequence: TGTGCCAGCAGTTTAATACGAGCGTCCTACGAGCAGTACTTC.

The chain uses TRBV28 and TRBJ2-7; no clear D gene. The V end was cut by 6 bases, the J end by 0 bases, with 18 bases between. Germline V gives CDR1 MDHEN, CDR2 SYDVKM. This CDR3 has 16 amino acids. The CDR3 region has the DNA TGTGCCAGCAGCTCCCAGTCCAGGTCAACCTCCTACGAGCAGTACTTC. The encoded protein is CASSSQSRSTSYEQYF.

V gene TRBV19 combines with J gene TRBJ2-3; 8 bases match TRBD2. The CDR3 sequence is 15 residues long. Germline assignment: CDR1 LNHDA and CDR2 SQIVND (reference sequence). Trimming took 4 bases from V and 0 from J; bases not matched to a gene: 3. The CDR3 reads CASSKTSGSTDTQYF. In nucleotides, the CDR3 is TGTGCCAGTAGTAAAACTAGCGGCAGCACAGATACGCAGTATTTT.

Of note for this clone: This specimen includes other DNA sequences encoding the same CDR3. The chain joins TRBV5-1 to TRBJ1-1; maybe TRBD1 (5 bases). Germline-derived CDR1 and CDR2 are SGHRS and YFSETQ. CDR3 length: 14 amino acids. V shed 0 bases and J shed 4 bases, with 10 bases lying between them. The CDR3 is CASSLGTGGTEAFF. DNA for the CDR3: TGCGCCAGCAGCTTGGGTACGGGGGGCACTGAAGCTTTCTTT.

The rearrangement uses TRBV9 and TRBJ2-7; D may be TRBD2 (5 bases). The germline V gene has CDR1 SGDLS and CDR2 YYNGEE. The CDR3 consists of 15 residues. V was pared by 0 bases and J by 7 bases, with 17 bases between. The CDR3 is CASSVAGLLGGEQYF. The CDR3 DNA follows: TGTGCCAGCAGCGTAGCCGGACTCCTCGGTGGGGAGCAGTACTTC. The full variable domain, with the rest looked up from reference TRBV9 and TRBJ2-7, is DSGVTQTPKHLITATGQRVTLRCSPRSGDLSVYWYQQSLDQGLQFLIQYYNGEERAKGNILERFSAQQFPDLHSELNLSSLELGDSALYFCASSVAGLLGGEQYFGPGTRLTVT.

This clone was found once. The rearrangement uses TRBV18 and TRBJ1-2, with TRBD1 identical over 10 bases. The J segment lost 4 bases and the V segment lost 3 bases, leaving 17 bases of the junction unmatched. The CDR3 contains 19 residues. Germline CDR1 is KGHSH and CDR2 is LQKENI. The CDR3 region has the DNA TGTGCCAGCTCACCCGTTTATCCCGGGACAGGGGAAATACCCTATGGCTACACCTTC. Encoded protein: CASSPVYPGTGEIPYGYTF.

The chain couples TRBV21-1 to TRBJ1-1; the D segment call TRBD1 is taken from the table without a DNA check. TRBV21-1 is designated a pseudogene. The CDR3 contains 14 residues. In DNA form, the CDR3 reads TGTGCCACCTTAGACAGGAAAGGAGACACTGAAGCTTTCTTT. Its protein is CATLDRKGDTEAFF.

This clone was found once. The V and J genes are TRBV7-8 and TRBJ2-2; 7 bases are shared with TRBD1. CDR1 and CDR2 from the germline V gene are SGHVS and FQNEAQ. CDR3 length: 15 residues. V shed 2 bases and J 5 bases; nucleotides not matched to a gene: 5. CDR3 sequence reads: CASSLTPGGTGELFF. DNA of the CDR3: TGTGCCAGCAGCTTAACCCCAGGGGGTACCGGGGAGCTGTTTTTT. The whole variable domain, filled in from reference TRBV7-8 and TRBJ2-2, reads GAGVSQSPRYKVAKRGQDVALRCDPISGHVSLFWYQQALGQGPEFLTYFQNEAQLDKSGLPSDRFFAERPEGSVSTLKIQRTQQEDSAVYLCASSLTPGGTGELFFGEGSRLTVL.

V is TRBV30 and J is TRBJ1-5; D is unclear. Germline V gene lookup returns CDR1 GTSNPN and CDR2 SVGIG (reference sequence). This CDR3 region has 14 residues. Between the trimmed V and J ends, which lost 2 bases and 1 base, there was a span of 9 bases. In nucleotides, the CDR3 is TGTGCCTGGAGTACTACCCTCAGCAATCAGCCCCAGCATTTT. It yields the protein CAWSTTLSNQPQHF.

This chain connects TRBV27 to TRBJ2-3; 7 nucleotides agree with TRBD2. CDR1 and CDR2 (germline): MNHEY, SMNVEV (reference sequence). J gave up 1 base and V 11 bases, and 9 bases lay outside the gene matches. The CDR3 has 14 residues. As DNA, the CDR3 is TGTGCCGGCCGGGGGGATAAGGGCACAGATACGCAGTATTTT. Translating it yields CAGRGDKGTDTQYF.

This clone was observed a handful of times. The chain carries TRBV6-5 and TRBJ2-5; no clear D. The germline V gene has CDR1 MNHEY and CDR2 SVGAGI. The V end was cut by 5 bases, the J end by 0 bases, with 7 bases between. This CDR3 has 13 amino acids. The CDR3 reads CASSPRDQETQYF. The CDR3 coding sequence is TGTGCCAGCAGTCCCCGGGACCAAGAGACCCAGTACTTC.

The chain recombines TRBV19 with TRBJ1-1, with 9 bases lining up with TRBD1. The V gene's germline CDR1 is LNHDA and CDR2 SQIVND (reference sequence). This CDR3 is built from 14 residues. Trimming cost V 2 bases and J 4 bases; bases outside gene matches: 2. The DNA for the CDR3 is TGTGCCAGTAGTATACGACAGGGGGGCACTGAAGCTTTCTTT. Translated: CASSIRQGGTEAFF.

The chain joins TRBV5-1 to TRBJ1-1; D unresolved. This CDR3 comprises 14 residues. The V gene lost 3 bases and the J gene lost 3 bases, with 12 bases spanning the gap. From germline, CDR1 is SGHRS and CDR2 YFSETQ. The CDR3: CASSSTVGDTEAFF. The CDR3 DNA follows: TGCGCCAGCAGCTCTACGGTCGGGGACACTGAAGCTTTCTTT.

The chain joins TRBV19 to TRBJ2-5; D is possibly TRBD1 (5 bases). V was pared by 4 bases and J by 2 bases, with 8 bases between. CDR3 length: 13 amino acids. CDR1 is LNHDA, CDR2 SQIVND, per germline (reference sequence). CDR3 in amino acids: CASSRGAQETQYF. The CDR3 bases are TGTGCCAGTAGTAGGGGCGCGCAAGAGACCCAGTACTTC. Supplemented by reference TRBV19 and TRBJ2-5, the full variable domain reads DGGITQSPKYLFRKEGQNVTLSCEQNLNHDAMYWYRQDPGQGLRLIYYSQIVNDFQKGDIAEGYSVSREKKESFPLTVTSAQKNPTAFYLCASSRGAQETQYFGPGTRLLVL.

V is TRBV5-1 and J is TRBJ2-3; possible D gene TRBD2, 5 bases. The V and J ends lost 6 bases and 0 bases respectively, with 14 bases between them. This CDR3 has 15 residues. CDR1 is SGHRS and CDR2 is YFSETQ in the germline V gene. The DNA for the CDR3 is TGCGCCAGCACCCGGGGTGGCGGGAGCACAGATACGCAGTATTTT. It encodes CASTRGGGSTDTQYF.

This chain joins TRBV19 and TRBJ2-2; TRBD1 might be the D (5 bases). Looked up from germline, CDR1 is LNHDA and CDR2 is SQIVND (reference sequence). Trimming removed 3 bases from V and 6 bases from J, with 14 bases in between. The CDR3 is 15 amino acids. CDR3 sequence (DNA): TGTGCCAGTAGTATTTCCAGGGATCGGTCCGGGGAGCTGTTTTTT. It is translated as CASSISRDRSGELFF. Combining the CDR3 with reference TRBV19 and TRBJ2-2 gives the whole variable domain DGGITQSPKYLFRKEGQNVTLSCEQNLNHDAMYWYRQDPGQGLRLIYYSQIVNDFQKGDIAEGYSVSREKKESFPLTVTSAQKNPTAFYLCASSISRDRSGELFFGEGSRLTVL.

The rearrangement links TRBV10-3 to TRBJ2-2; D is undetermined. This CDR3 is built from 14 residues. Germline V lookup: CDR1 ENHRY, CDR2 SYGVKD. V lost 2 bases and J 1 base, leaving 5 bases between the germline ends. CDR3 bases: TGTGCCATCAGTGAGGAACTGAACACCGGGGAGCTGTTTTTT. Translating it yields CAISEELNTGELFF.

The chain couples TRBV2 to TRBJ1-1, with TRBD1 matching over 8 bases. The germline CDR1 and CDR2 sequences are SNHLY and FYNNEI. The CDR3 has 16 residues. Trimming removed 7 bases from V and 3 bases from J; junction bases left unmatched: 13. CDR3 region: CASTPRGQGRDTEAFF. The CDR3, as DNA: TGTGCCAGCACCCCCCGCGGACAGGGAAGGGACACTGAAGCTTTCTTT.

The V call is TRBV11-2, the J call TRBJ1-1; TRBD1 matches 10 bases. The germline V gene encodes CDR1 SGHAT and CDR2 FQNNGV. V trimming: 5 bases; J trimming: 1 base; junction bases outside the gene matches: 10. This CDR3 has 17 residues. CDR3 coding DNA: TGTGCCAGCAGCCCCAGACAGGGGGCAAGGGGGAACACTGAAGCTTTCTTT. Translated, it gives CASSPRQGARGNTEAFF.

This clone was found a few times. This chain connects TRBV6-4 to TRBJ1-2; TRBD1 agrees at 7 bases. Losses at the gene ends were 6 bases for V and 2 bases for J; bases not matched to a gene: 9. There are 15 residues in the CDR3. Germline V lookup: CDR1 MRHNA, CDR2 SNTAGT. DNA of the CDR3: TGTGCCAGCAGACTCTGGGGGACAGCAAACTATGGCTACACCTTC. This sequence encodes CASRLWGTANYGYTF.

This chain connects TRBV5-1 to TRBJ2-3; D remains unclear. The CDR3 has 14 residues. Germline CDR1 and CDR2: SGHRS and YFSETQ. V lost 0 bases to trimming and J lost 2 bases, with 7 bases between them. DNA for the CDR3: TGCGCCAGCAGCTTGGGGCAGGTCACAGATACGCAGTATTTT. Translating gives CASSLGQVTDTQYF.

In its sample, this clone was seen once. The chain joins TRBV19 to TRBJ2-7; 11 bases match TRBD1. The V gene's germline CDR1 is LNHDA and CDR2 SQIVND (reference sequence). There are 16 residues in the CDR3. Trimming at V came to 6 bases and at J to 4 bases, leaving 11 bases not matched to a gene. CDR3 bases: TGTGCCAGTAGCCGTGGACAGGGGGCTACTTCTTACGAGCAGTACTTC. It translates to CASSRGQGATSYEQYF.